One sample yielded the 32 T cell receptor beta chains listed below, sequenced in a study of beta chain features in type 1 diabetes. Every bit of the isolated RNA underwent reverse transcription, so sequencing read expressed TCRB transcripts. Measured with immunoSEQ multiplex PCR; TCRdb has only the in-frame clones, and not every one. Counted here are around 500,000 clones, more than 9.5% occurring once; the ten biggest clones make up 0.046%. Material: naive CD4+ T cells from blood. These receptors all stem from a young woman in good health.

The chain has TRBV10-3 and TRBJ1-1; D is unresolved. Germline V gene lookup returns CDR1 ENHRY and CDR2 SYGVKD. The CDR3 is made up of 12 amino acids. Deletions cut 5 bases from V and 4 bases from J, with 8 bases between. The CDR3 DNA follows: TGTGCCATCAGTACGAGGACCACTGAAGCTTTCTTT. Amino acids: CAISTRTTEAFF.

The chain links TRBV7-2 to TRBJ2-3; the match to TRBD2 covers 7 bases. Looked up from germline, CDR1 is SGHTA and CDR2 is FQGNSA. The CDR3 has 15 amino acids. J was trimmed by 1 base and V by 5 bases; bases with no gene match: 6. As DNA, the CDR3 is TGTGCCAGCAGCCATCAGCGGGATGGCACAGATACGCAGTATTTT. Translated, it gives CASSHQRDGTDTQYF. Full variable domain (rest looked up from reference TRBV7-2 and TRBJ2-3): GAGVSQSPSNKVTEKGKDVELRCDPISGHTALYWYRQSLGQGLEFLIYFQGNSAPDKSGLPSDRFSAERTGGSVSTLTIQRTQQEDSAVYLCASSHQRDGTDTQYFGPGTRLTVL.

This clone was observed a handful of times. The rearrangement joins TRBV15 to TRBJ1-5, with D unclear. This CDR3 is built from 13 residues. Deletions cut 0 bases from V and 6 bases from J, with 6 bases between. The germline gives CDR1 LNHNV, CDR2 YYDKDF (reference sequence). The CDR3 protein is CATSRDAGQPQHF. The CDR3 DNA is TGTGCCACCAGCAGAGATGCGGGTCAGCCCCAGCATTTT.

A few counts support this clone. The chain is built from TRBV4-1 and TRBJ2-3; 10 positions agree with TRBD2. Trimming cost V 0 bases and J 6 bases; bases outside gene matches: 6. Germline CDR1 and CDR2: MGHRA and YSYEKL. The CDR3 covers 16 residues. The CDR3 DNA is TGCGCCAGCAGCCAAGAGGCTAGCGGGGGAGGTGATACGCAGTATTTT. It yields the protein CASSQEASGGGDTQYF.

A few counts support this clone. One end of the junction is discordant with germline, which a read error may explain. Written as DNA, the CDR3 is TGTGCCAGCAGCTTTCCGGGGCCCCGAATCTTC. It specifies CASSFPGPRIF. The V gene is TRBV5-5, the J gene TRBJ2-1; D assignment may be TRBD1 or TRBD2 (5 bases each). This CDR3 is built from 11 residues. In germline, CDR1 is SGHKS, CDR2 YYEKEE (reference sequence).

The rearrangement uses TRBV25-1 and TRBJ1-1; 8 nucleotides align to TRBD1. This CDR3 has 15 residues. The junction had 6 bases not matched to a gene; V was cut back by 3 bases and J by 3 bases. CDR1 is MGHDK, CDR2 SYGVNS, per germline. The CDR3 DNA reads TGTGCCAGCAGTGATCCCACAGGGGGGGACACTGAAGCTTTCTTT. Translating it yields CASSDPTGGDTEAFF.

This clone was recorded at least ten times. The chain uses TRBV29-1 and TRBJ2-1; the match to TRBD1 covers 8 bases. The germline V gene has CDR1 SQVTM and CDR2 ANQGSEA. The CDR3 has 13 residues. V lost 5 bases and J lost 4; bases outside the gene matches: 4. The CDR3 DNA reads TGCAGCGTTCGGACAGGGCTTTACAATGAGCAGTTCTTC. Translating gives CSVRTGLYNEQFF.

The chain is built from TRBV11-3 and TRBJ2-6; 9 nucleotides agree with TRBD1. This CDR3 spans 18 amino acids. V dropped 5 bases and J dropped 2; count of bases not matched to a gene: 10. Germline loops: CDR1 SGHNT, CDR2 YENEEA. CDR3 DNA sequence: TGTGCCAGCAGCCAGGGACAGGGAGGCGGTCCTGGGGCCAACGTCCTGACTTTC. Its translation is CASSQGQGGGPGANVLTF.

A few counts support this clone. This chain joins TRBV4-2 and TRBJ2-4; 9 nucleotides line up with TRBD1. Trimming at V came to 3 bases and at J to 0 bases, leaving 6 bases not matched to a gene. The germline gives CDR1 LGHNA, CDR2 YNFKEQ. The CDR3 extends over 17 amino acids. The CDR3 here is CASSQAVDRGAKNIQYF. The CDR3, as DNA: TGTGCCAGCAGCCAGGCAGTGGACAGGGGAGCCAAAAACATTCAGTACTTC.

This sequence joins TRBV9 and TRBJ2-1, with TRBD2 as a possible D gene (5 bases). The germline V and J ends were trimmed by 7 bases and 0 bases, with 14 bases remaining between them. Germline V gene lookup returns CDR1 SGDLS and CDR2 YYNGEE. This CDR3 comprises 15 residues. CDR3 in DNA: TGTGCCAGCGCCCCCGGGGTCAGCTCCTACAATGAGCAGTTCTTC. It translates to CASAPGVSSYNEQFF. Variable domain in full (rest from reference TRBV9 and TRBJ2-1): DSGVTQTPKHLITATGQRVTLRCSPRSGDLSVYWYQQSLDQGLQFLIQYYNGEERAKGNILERFSAQQFPDLHSELNLSSLELGDSALYFCASAPGVSSYNEQFFGPGTRLTVL.

This clone was counted a few times. The V and J genes are TRBV11-2 and TRBJ2-7; TRBD2 might be the D (6 bases). V was pared by 9 bases and J by 3 bases, with 9 bases between. The CDR3 covers 11 residues. Germline CDR1 is SGHAT and CDR2 is FQNNGV. The CDR3 here is CASTGSYEQYF. CDR3 nucleotides: TGTGCCAGTACCGGGAGCTACGAGCAGTACTTC.

The chain carries TRBV14 and TRBJ2-2; 8 bases are a match to TRBD2. CDR3 length equals 16 residues. Per germline, CDR1 SGHDN and CDR2 FVKESK. The J segment lost 6 bases and the V segment lost 1 base, leaving 7 bases of the junction unmatched. CDR3 sequence: CASSQVAGLAPGELFF. The CDR3 DNA reads as TGTGCCAGCAGCCAAGTCGCAGGACTAGCCCCCGGGGAGCTGTTTTTT.

This clone has more than one count but fewer than ten. The chain is built from TRBV4-3 and TRBJ2-3; D is perhaps TRBD1 (6 bases). V was clipped by 0 bases and J by 1 base, with 8 bases between them. Germline CDR1 reads LGHNA; CDR2 reads YSLEER. The CDR3 totals 15 residues. CDR3 DNA: TGCGCCAGCAGCCAAGAATACAGGGGCACAGATACGCAGTATTTT. It yields the protein CASSQEYRGTDTQYF.

This clone has a handful of counts. This rearrangement joins TRBV14 to TRBJ2-3, with D maybe TRBD1 (6 bases). Trimming stripped 2 bases from V and 1 base from J, with 16 bases between. The CDR3 spans 17 residues. The V gene's germline CDR1 is SGHDN and CDR2 FVKESK. This CDR3 reads CASSQNTGHGGTDTQYF. The CDR3 DNA reads TGTGCCAGCAGCCAAAACACGGGACACGGCGGCACAGATACGCAGTATTTT. The full variable domain, with the rest looked up from reference TRBV14 and TRBJ2-3, is EAGVTQFPSHSVIEKGQTVTLRCDPISGHDNLYWYRRVMGKEIKFLLHFVKESKQDESGMPNNRFLAERTGGTYSTLKVQPAELEDSGVYFCASSQNTGHGGTDTQYFGPGTRLTVL.

The chain recombines TRBV7-3 with TRBJ2-7; D gene uncertain. The CDR3 runs to 15 residues. Between the trimmed V and J ends, which lost 3 bases and 4 bases, there was a span of 16 bases. The germline gives CDR1 SGHTA, CDR2 FQGTGA. The CDR3 is CASSLGFGQPYEQYF. For the CDR3, the DNA is TGTGCCAGCAGCTTGGGTTTCGGGCAGCCGTACGAGCAGTACTTC.

The chain links TRBV7-9 to TRBJ1-5, with D possibly being TRBD1 (5 bases). Between the trimmed V and J ends, which lost 5 bases and 1 base, there was a span of 12 bases. Germline V gene sequence: CDR1 SEHNR, CDR2 FQNEAQ (reference sequence). This CDR3 has 15 amino acids. The CDR3 region has the DNA TGTGCCAGCAGCCCCGACAGATTAAGCAATCAGCCCCAGCATTTT. Its protein is CASSPDRLSNQPQHF.

This clone was observed a few times. In nucleotides, the CDR3 is TGTGCCAGCAGCCCGCGGGGAGGGACCACCGGGGAGCTGTTTTTT. Encoded protein: CASSPRGGTTGELFF. J is TRBJ2-2 and V is TRBV7-3, with 7 bases identical to TRBD2. CDR1 and CDR2 from the germline V gene are SGHTA and FQGTGA. The CDR3 is 15 residues long. Trimming removed 5 bases from V and 4 bases from J; junction bases left unmatched: 7.

This clone was counted only a few times. The V call is TRBV6-1, the J call TRBJ1-6; TRBD1 might be the D (5 bases). This CDR3 has 15 residues. V lost 0 bases to trimming and J lost 9 bases, with 12 bases between them. The germline CDR1 and CDR2 sequences are MNHNS and SASEGT. The chain's CDR3 is CASSEASRVPSPLHF. CDR3 sequence (DNA): TGTGCCAGCAGTGAAGCCTCCAGGGTACCTTCACCCCTCCACTTT.

This clone showed up just a few times. V gene TRBV10-3 combines with J gene TRBJ2-5; D might be TRBD2 (5 bases). Per germline, CDR1 ENHRY and CDR2 SYGVKD. The V end was cut by 10 bases, the J end by 5 bases, with 29 bases between. This CDR3 contains 17 residues. CDR3 in amino acids: CASGLKSRATERETQYF. The CDR3 DNA reads as TGTGCCAGCGGTCTAAAATCTAGGGCGACGGAGCGGGAGACCCAGTACTTC.

This clone has a handful of counts. The gene calls are TRBV29-1 and TRBJ1-1; 8 nucleotides align to TRBD1. The CDR3 runs to 12 residues. Germline assignment: CDR1 SQVTM and CDR2 ANQGSEA. The chain's CDR3 is CSSGGQNTEAFF. Written as DNA, the CDR3 is TGCAGTTCAGGGGGCCAGAACACTGAAGCTTTCTTT.

This clone was observed a handful of times. The same CDR3 is also encoded by other DNA sequences in this sample. The CDR3 nucleotides read TGTGCCATCAGTGGTGGCTACGAGCAGTACTTC. Its translation is CAISGGYEQYF. J is TRBJ2-7 and V is TRBV10-3, with D unresolved. Looked up from germline, CDR1 is ENHRY and CDR2 is SYGVKD. The V gene lost 4 bases and the J gene lost 3 bases, with 4 bases spanning the gap. The CDR3 spans 11 residues.

J is TRBJ2-2 and V is TRBV9; D might be TRBD2 (5 bases). From germline, CDR1 is SGDLS and CDR2 YYNGEE. CDR3 length: 16 residues. V dropped 1 base and J dropped 0 bases, with 10 bases sitting between them. The CDR3 nucleotides are TGTGCCAGCAGCGTACGGAGGAGGCCGAACACCGGGGAGCTGTTTTTT. Its protein is CASSVRRRPNTGELFF.

This rearrangement joins TRBV2 to TRBJ2-7, with D possibly matching TRBD1 (5 bases). The CDR3 totals 11 residues. Germline CDR1 is SNHLY and CDR2 is FYNNEI. V was cut by 8 bases and J by 2 bases, with 7 bases left in between. CDR3 protein: CASGATYEQYF. In DNA, the CDR3 is TGTGCCAGCGGGGCTACCTACGAGCAGTACTTC.

With regard to this clone: Additional DNA sequences in this sample encode the identical CDR3. CDR3 region: CASSPRTVQETQYF. DNA for the CDR3: TGTGCCAGCTCACCTCGGACAGTCCAAGAGACCCAGTACTTC. The chain couples TRBV18 to TRBJ2-5, with D possibly TRBD1 on 6 matching bases. The CDR3 has 14 amino acids. V lost 3 bases and J lost 1, with 9 bases in between. CDR1 is KGHSH and CDR2 is LQKENI in the germline V gene. The full variable domain, completed using reference TRBV18 and TRBJ2-5, is NAGVMQNPRHLVRRRGQEARLRCSPMKGHSHVYWYRQLPEEGLKFMVYLQKENIIDESGMPKERFSAEFPKEGPSILRIQQVVRGDSAAYFCASSPRTVQETQYFGPGTRLLVL.

V is TRBV5-6 and J is TRBJ2-1; the match to TRBD1 covers 9 bases. The V segment lost 4 bases and the J segment 4 bases; nucleotides outside the gene matches: 6. CDR3 length: 15 residues. Germline V gene sequence: CDR1 SGHDT, CDR2 YYEEEE. CDR3 nucleotides: TGTGCCAGCAGCCCCGGGACAGGGACTTACAATGAGCAGTTCTTC. This codes for CASSPGTGTYNEQFF.

This clone turned up a few times. The CDR3 DNA is TGTGCCAGCAGCTTAAGGTCTCCGGAGCAGTTCTTC. It is translated as CASSLRSPEQFF. The chain uses TRBV7-2 and TRBJ2-1; D unresolved. Germline V gene data show CDR1 as SGHTA and CDR2 as FQGNSA. Trimming removed 2 bases from V and 10 bases from J, with 9 bases in between. The CDR3 is 12 amino acids.

The chain employs TRBV14 and TRBJ2-7; possibly TRBD1 for D (6 bases). V lost 4 bases to trimming and J lost 3 bases, with 16 bases between them. The CDR3 totals 15 residues. CDR1 is SGHDN and CDR2 is FVKESK in the germline V gene. The CDR3 DNA sequence: TGTGCCAGCAGCCGGGGCGGACAGAGACTCTACGAGCAGTACTTC. Its translation: CASSRGGQRLYEQYF.

This clone came up a few times. The chain employs TRBV9 and TRBJ1-2; no firm D call. Between the trimmed V and J ends, which lost 1 base and 1 base, there was a span of 2 bases. Germline CDR1 reads SGDLS; CDR2 reads YYNGEE. This CDR3 is built from 12 residues. CDR3 nucleotides: TGTGCCAGCAGCGTACTTAACTATGGCTACACCTTC. Its protein product is CASSVLNYGYTF.

The V call is TRBV29-1, the J call TRBJ2-6; D gene uncertain. The CDR3 runs to 14 residues. Germline CDR1 and CDR2: SQVTM and ANQGSEA. V was trimmed by 1 base and J by 4 bases, leaving 8 bases between them. The CDR3 loop reads CSVEGALGANVLTF. In nucleotides, the CDR3 is TGCAGCGTTGAAGGGGCGCTGGGGGCCAACGTCCTGACTTTC.

The chain couples TRBV29-1 to TRBJ1-2; D might be TRBD1 (6 bases). The V and J ends lost 3 bases and 5 bases respectively, with 13 bases between them. The germline CDR1 and CDR2 sequences are SQVTM and ANQGSEA. The CDR3 is made up of 13 amino acids. The CDR3 loop is CSVEAGAGYGYTF. For the CDR3, the DNA is TGCAGCGTTGAGGCAGGGGCAGGATATGGCTACACCTTC.

This clone was counted a few times. This chain joins TRBV29-1 and TRBJ2-7; D uncertain. Germline loops: CDR1 SQVTM, CDR2 ANQGSEA. V was cut by 7 bases and J by 3 bases, with 16 bases left in between. The CDR3 has 13 residues. The DNA for the CDR3 is TGCAGCGCCGGCGGTAGAGTCTTCTACGAGCAGTACTTC. It specifies CSAGGRVFYEQYF.

The chain employs TRBV19 and TRBJ2-3; 8 nucleotides match TRBD2. This CDR3 comprises 15 residues. The J segment lost 2 bases and the V segment lost 5 bases, leaving 6 bases of the junction unmatched. From germline, CDR1 is LNHDA and CDR2 SQIVND (reference sequence). The CDR3 coding sequence is TGTGCCAGTAGTTTACGGGAGGGCACCACAGATACGCAGTATTTT. Its protein product is CASSLREGTTDTQYF.